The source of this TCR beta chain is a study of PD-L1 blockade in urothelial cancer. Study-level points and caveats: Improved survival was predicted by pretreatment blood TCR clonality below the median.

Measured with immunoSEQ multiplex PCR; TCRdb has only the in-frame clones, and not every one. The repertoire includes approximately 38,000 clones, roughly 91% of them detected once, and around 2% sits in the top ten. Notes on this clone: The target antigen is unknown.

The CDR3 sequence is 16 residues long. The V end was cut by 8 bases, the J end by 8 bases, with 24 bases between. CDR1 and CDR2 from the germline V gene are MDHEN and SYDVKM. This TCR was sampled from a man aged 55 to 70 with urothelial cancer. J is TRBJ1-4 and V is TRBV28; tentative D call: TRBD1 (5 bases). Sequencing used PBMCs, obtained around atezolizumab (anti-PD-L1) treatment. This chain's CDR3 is CASRRYGGQEGEKLFF. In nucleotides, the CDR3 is TGTGCCAGCCGGCGCTACGGAGGGCAAGAGGGGGAAAAACTGTTTTTT.